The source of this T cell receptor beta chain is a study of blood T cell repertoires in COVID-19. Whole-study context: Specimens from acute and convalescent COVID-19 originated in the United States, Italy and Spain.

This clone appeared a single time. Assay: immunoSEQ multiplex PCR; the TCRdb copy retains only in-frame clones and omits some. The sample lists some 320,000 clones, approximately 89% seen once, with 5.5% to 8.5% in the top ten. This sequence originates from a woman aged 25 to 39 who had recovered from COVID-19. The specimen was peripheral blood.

CDR3 region: CASSLGTNNEQFF. As DNA, the CDR3 is TGTGCCAGCAGCCTCGGGACTAACAATGAGCAGTTCTTC. The chain recombines TRBV6-4 with TRBJ2-1; TRBD2 agrees at 7 bases. The CDR3 consists of 13 residues. Trimming took 6 bases from V and 5 from J; bases not matched to a gene: 4. The germline CDR1 and CDR2 sequences are MRHNA and SNTAGT.